Listed below are T cell receptor beta chains from one sample, sequenced in a study of T cell responses to AZD1222 COVID-19 vaccine. The protocol was immunoSEQ multiplex PCR, while the TCRdb copy is restricted to in-frame clones and leaves out a portion. The sample yields more than 140,000 clones, approximately 88% seen once. This specimen was peripheral blood, taken on day 0 of AZD1222 vaccination. The receptors were gathered from an adult in good health. Each CDR3 is given with its conserved first and last residue. Fields, in order: CDR3 protein, CDR3 DNA, clone size, V gene, D gene, J gene. The D gene is left open where the match is weak. A clone size is listed for some rows: how often the clone was seen (once, few, many), or a class if it is expanded.

CDR3: CASRVDMNTEAFF
DNA: TGCGCCAGCAGGGTGGACATGAACACTGAAGCTTTCTTT
size: -
V: TRBV5-1
D: -
J: TRBJ1-1

CDR3: CASSTIDRGWTNEKLFF
DNA: TGTGCCAGTAGTACCATTGACAGGGGGTGGACTAATGAAAAACTGTTTTTT
size: -
V: TRBV19
D: TRBD1
J: TRBJ1-4

CDR3: CSVWGGEHGYTF
DNA: TGCAGCGTCTGGGGAGGGGAGCATGGCTACACCTTC
size: -
V: TRBV29-1
D: -
J: TRBJ1-2

CDR3: CSVGDTPGQPQHF
DNA: TGCAGCGTTGGGGACACCCCCGGTCAGCCCCAGCATTTT
size: -
V: TRBV29-1
D: -
J: TRBJ1-5

CDR3: CASGSGGQPQHF
DNA: TGTGCCAGCGGTTCAGGGGGCCAGCCCCAGCATTTT
size: -
V: TRBV28
D: TRBD1
J: TRBJ1-5

CDR3: CASSIVYRVRETQYF
DNA: TGTGCCAGTAGTATCGTGTACAGGGTAAGGGAGACCCAGTACTTC
size: -
V: TRBV19
D: -
J: TRBJ2-5

CDR3: CASSQVDARAFLVTGELFF
DNA: TGTGCCAGCAGCCAAGTAGATGCCAGGGCGTTTTTGGTCACCGGGGAGCTGTTTTTT
size: -
V: TRBV4-2
D: -
J: TRBJ2-2

CDR3: CASSFRGPPGANVLTF
DNA: TGTGCCAGCAGCTTTCGGGGTCCACCTGGGGCCAACGTCCTGACTTTC
size: -
V: TRBV7-9
D: -
J: TRBJ2-6

CDR3: CASSPGGYGNHNEQFF
DNA: TGTGCCAGCAGTCCGGGGGGGTATGGTAATCACAATGAGCAGTTCTTC
size: -
V: TRBV27
D: TRBD2
J: TRBJ2-1

CDR3: CASSQTRPNEQYF
DNA: TGTGCCAGCAGCCAAACACGGCCTAACGAGCAGTACTTC
size: -
V: TRBV5-6
D: -
J: TRBJ2-7

CDR3: CASTPTSGRNNEQFF
DNA: TGTGCCAGCACCCCGACTAGCGGGAGGAACAATGAGCAGTTCTTC
size: -
V: TRBV3-1/TRBV3-2
D: TRBD2
J: TRBJ2-1

CDR3: CASSPPSGKTYNEQFF
DNA: TGTGCCAGCAGCCCCCCCTCCGGTAAAACCTACAATGAGCAGTTCTTC
size: -
V: TRBV5-4
D: -
J: TRBJ2-1

CDR3: CAGGFKQGYEQYF
DNA: TGTGCCGGGGGTTTCAAACAGGGTTACGAGCAGTACTTC
size: -
V: TRBV2
D: -
J: TRBJ2-7

CDR3: CASQAGSAVYGYTF
DNA: TGTGCCAGCCAAGCCGGGTCGGCGGTCTATGGCTACACCTTC
size: -
V: TRBV7-9
D: -
J: TRBJ1-2

CDR3: CASSLGAGKETQYF
DNA: TGTGCCAGCAGCTTGGGGGCAGGGAAGGAGACCCAGTACTTC
size: -
V: TRBV5-4
D: -
J: TRBJ2-5

CDR3: CATSDYWTSGSRDEQFF
DNA: TGTGCCACCAGTGATTATTGGACTAGCGGGAGTCGGGATGAGCAGTTCTTC
size: -
V: TRBV24-1
D: TRBD2
J: TRBJ2-1

CDR3: CASSIGGQGYEAFF
DNA: TGTGCCAGTAGTATAGGGGGACAGGGTTACGAAGCTTTCTTT
size: -
V: TRBV19
D: TRBD1
J: TRBJ1-1

CDR3: CASSYGTGLNIQYF
DNA: TGTGCCAGCAGTTACGGGACAGGTTTGAACATTCAGTACTTC
size: -
V: TRBV6-5
D: TRBD1
J: TRBJ2-4

CDR3: CASSLTGTAISYEQYF
DNA: TGTGCCAGCAGTCTTACCGGGACAGCCATCTCCTACGAGCAGTACTTC
size: -
V: TRBV28
D: TRBD1
J: TRBJ2-7

CDR3: CASRCWTGVKQHTDTQYF
DNA: TGTGCCAGCCGGTGCTGGACAGGGGTTAAGCAACACACAGATACGCAGTATTTT
size: once
V: TRBV7-4
D: TRBD1
J: TRBJ2-3

CDR3: CAIRGGGDLKQYF
DNA: TGTGCCATCCGCGGGGGAGGGGATTTGAAGCAGTACTTC
size: -
V: TRBV10-3
D: TRBD2
J: TRBJ2-7

CDR3: CSSAGGPGYEQYF
DNA: TGCAGCTCAGCAGGGGGTCCGGGATACGAGCAGTACTTC
size: -
V: TRBV29-1
D: TRBD1
J: TRBJ2-7

CDR3: CASSPGTYEQFF
DNA: TGTGCCAGCAGCCCCGGTACCTATGAGCAGTTCTTC
size: few
V: TRBV7-9
D: -
J: TRBJ2-1

CDR3: CASSLRWGTEAFF
DNA: TGTGCCAGCAGCTTAAGGTGGGGCACTGAAGCTTTCTTT
size: -
V: TRBV7-3
D: -
J: TRBJ1-1

CDR3: CASSPVTGGAYGYTF
DNA: TGTGCCAGCAGCCCCGTTACAGGGGGCGCCTATGGCTACACCTTC
size: -
V: TRBV7-8
D: TRBD1
J: TRBJ1-2

CDR3: CASSYEPGRSRGYTF
DNA: TGTGCCAGCAGTTACGAACCAGGGAGGTCTAGGGGCTACACCTTC
size: -
V: TRBV6-5
D: -
J: TRBJ1-2

CDR3: CASSEITGESGGTQYF
DNA: TGTGCCAGCAGTGAGATTACAGGGGAGTCCGGTGGGACCCAGTACTTC
size: -
V: TRBV6-1
D: TRBD1
J: TRBJ2-5

CDR3: CASSLLVGQPQHF
DNA: TGTGCCAGCAGTTTATTAGTGGGTCAGCCCCAGCATTTT
size: -
V: TRBV28
D: -
J: TRBJ1-5

CDR3: CASSQTGANIQYF
DNA: TGTGCCAGCAGCCAGACAGGGGCGAACATTCAGTACTTC
size: -
V: TRBV5-5
D: TRBD1
J: TRBJ2-4

CDR3: CASCPTGTWGYTF
DNA: TGTGCCAGCTGCCCTACAGGTACTTGGGGCTACACCTTC
size: -
V: TRBV5-6
D: -
J: TRBJ1-2

CDR3: CASSYSNPGLTEAFF
DNA: TGTGCCAGCAGTTACTCGAATCCGGGTCTCACTGAAGCTTTCTTT
size: -
V: TRBV6-6
D: -
J: TRBJ1-1

CDR3: CASSYSGSPIYEQYF
DNA: TGTGCCAGCAGCTATAGCGGTTCTCCTATCTACGAGCAGTACTTC
size: -
V: TRBV27
D: -
J: TRBJ2-7

CDR3: CASSIRPESEQFF
DNA: TGTGCCAGCAGTATCCGACCCGAATCGGAGCAGTTCTTC
size: -
V: TRBV6-4
D: -
J: TRBJ2-1

CDR3: CASSASSGLSYNEQFF
DNA: TGTGCCAGCAGTGCATCTAGCGGGTTGTCCTACAATGAGCAGTTCTTC
size: -
V: TRBV6-1
D: TRBD2
J: TRBJ2-1

CDR3: CASSSRASGNTIYF
DNA: TGTGCCAGTTCCTCCAGGGCTTCTGGAAACACCATATATTTT
size: -
V: TRBV27
D: -
J: TRBJ1-3

CDR3: CASSPLPDQPQHF
DNA: TGTGCCAGCAGCCCTCTCCCCGATCAGCCCCAGCATTTT
size: once
V: TRBV3-1/TRBV3-2
D: -
J: TRBJ1-5

CDR3: CASSYQGASNQPQHF
DNA: TGTGCCAGCAGTTACCAGGGGGCTAGCAATCAGCCCCAGCATTTT
size: -
V: TRBV6-2/TRBV6-3
D: TRBD1
J: TRBJ1-5

CDR3: CASSIVLGTAGSPLHF
DNA: TGTGCCAGTAGTATAGTCCTCGGGACAGCGGGATCACCCCTCCACTTT
size: -
V: TRBV19
D: TRBD1
J: TRBJ1-6

CDR3: CASSEYPSGGTYEQYF
DNA: TGTGCCAGCAGTGAATATCCTAGCGGGGGAACCTACGAGCAGTACTTC
size: -
V: TRBV25-1
D: TRBD2
J: TRBJ2-7

CDR3: CASSLARFPGQGSNSPLHF
DNA: TGTGCCAGCAGCTTAGCGCGGTTTCCGGGACAGGGGTCTAATTCACCCCTCCACTTT
size: -
V: TRBV7-8
D: TRBD1
J: TRBJ1-6

CDR3: CASSLSQPFNEKLFF
DNA: TGTGCCAGCAGTTTGAGCCAGCCGTTTAATGAAAAACTGTTTTTT
size: -
V: TRBV28
D: -
J: TRBJ1-4

CDR3: CASSSKPGVGYTF
DNA: TGTGCCAGCAGCTCGAAACCGGGGGTTGGCTACACCTTC
size: -
V: TRBV5-5
D: -
J: TRBJ1-2

CDR3: CASSGTSGRIGELFF
DNA: TGTGCCAGCAGTGGGACTAGCGGGAGGATCGGGGAGCTGTTTTTT
size: once
V: TRBV2
D: TRBD2
J: TRBJ2-2

CDR3: CASRCRGRQETQYF
DNA: TGCGCCAGCAGGTGCAGGGGGCGCCAAGAGACCCAGTACTTC
size: -
V: TRBV23-1
D: TRBD1
J: TRBJ2-5

CDR3: CASSLAFSDRGETQYF
DNA: TGTGCCAGCAGCTTAGCGTTTTCAGACAGGGGTGAGACCCAGTACTTC
size: -
V: TRBV7-6
D: TRBD1
J: TRBJ2-5

CDR3: CASSTTRTGYGAFF
DNA: TGTGCCAGTAGTACCACTCGGACAGGTTATGGGGCTTTCTTT
size: -
V: TRBV19
D: TRBD1
J: TRBJ1-1

CDR3: CASSIGGVLNEQFF
DNA: TGTGCCAGTAGTATAGGAGGGGTGTTGAATGAGCAGTTCTTC
size: -
V: TRBV19
D: -
J: TRBJ2-1

CDR3: CASSRLAGEMNTQYF
DNA: TGTGCCAGCAGTCGACTAGCGGGAGAGATGAATACGCAGTATTTT
size: -
V: TRBV28
D: TRBD2
J: TRBJ2-3

CDR3: CASSLGGQDTIYF
DNA: TGTGCCAGCAGTTTAGGGGGGCAGGACACCATATATTTT
size: -
V: TRBV28
D: -
J: TRBJ1-3

CDR3: CASSLNFQGISYEQYF
DNA: TGTGCCAGCAGTTTAAATTTCCAGGGGATATCCTACGAGCAGTACTTC
size: -
V: TRBV27
D: -
J: TRBJ2-7

CDR3: CASSLAIGTRNEKLFF
DNA: TGTGCCAGCAGCTTAGCGATTGGGACACGTAATGAAAAACTGTTTTTT
size: -
V: TRBV11-2
D: -
J: TRBJ1-4

CDR3: CASSLSPRANEQFF
DNA: TGTGCCAGCAGCTTATCACCTAGAGCCAATGAGCAGTTCTTC
size: -
V: TRBV7-8
D: -
J: TRBJ2-1

CDR3: CASSADRGEQFF
DNA: TGTGCCAGCAGCGCGGACAGAGGGGAGCAGTTCTTC
size: -
V: TRBV13
D: -
J: TRBJ2-1

CDR3: CASRWTSGSGEQFF
DNA: TGTGCCAGTAGGTGGACTAGCGGGAGCGGTGAGCAGTTCTTC
size: -
V: TRBV19
D: TRBD2
J: TRBJ2-1

CDR3: CASSATGGGNTEAFF
DNA: TGTGCCAGCAGCGCAACAGGGGGCGGGAACACTGAAGCTTTCTTT
size: once
V: TRBV9
D: TRBD1
J: TRBJ1-1